This record covers a single TCR beta chain. Looked up from germline, CDR1 is MNHNS and CDR2 is SASEGT. The CDR3 is 13 residues long. Trimming cost V 2 bases and J 12 bases, with 14 bases left between them. The protocol was immunoSEQ multiplex PCR, while the TCRdb copy is restricted to in-frame clones and leaves out a portion. The sample records 150,000 to 200,000 clones, approximately 95% being singletons. This record belongs to a study of control samples from healthy donors and cancer patients. Sequencing input: blood. The chain is built from TRBV6-1 and TRBJ1-5; no definite D call. This receptor was taken from a man aged 18-30 years in good health. CDR3 in DNA: TGTGCCAGCAGTGAATGGAATGGAGAAGGCCAGCATTTT. This translates into CASSEWNGEGQHF.